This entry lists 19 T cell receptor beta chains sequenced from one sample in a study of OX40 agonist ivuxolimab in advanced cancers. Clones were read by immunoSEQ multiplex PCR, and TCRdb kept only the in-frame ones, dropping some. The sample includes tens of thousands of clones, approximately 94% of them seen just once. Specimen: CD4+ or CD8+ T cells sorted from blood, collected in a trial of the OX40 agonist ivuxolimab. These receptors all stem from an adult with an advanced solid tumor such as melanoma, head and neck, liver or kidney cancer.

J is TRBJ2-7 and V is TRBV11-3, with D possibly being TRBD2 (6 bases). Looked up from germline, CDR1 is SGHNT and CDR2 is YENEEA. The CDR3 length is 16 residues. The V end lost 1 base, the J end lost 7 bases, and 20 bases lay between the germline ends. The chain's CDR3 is CASSLAGRGPEGEQYF. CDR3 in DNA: TGTGCCAGCAGCTTAGCCGGTCGGGGCCCGGAGGGGGAGCAGTACTTC. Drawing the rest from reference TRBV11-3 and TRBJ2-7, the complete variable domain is EAGVVQSPRYKIIEKKQPVAFWCNPISGHNTLYWYLQNLGQGPELLIRYENEEAVDDSQLPKDRFSAERLKGVDSTLKIQPAELGDSAVYLCASSLAGRGPEGEQYFGPGTRLTVT.

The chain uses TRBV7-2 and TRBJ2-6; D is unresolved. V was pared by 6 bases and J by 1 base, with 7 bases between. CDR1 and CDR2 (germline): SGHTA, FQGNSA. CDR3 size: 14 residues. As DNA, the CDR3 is TGTGCCAGCAGGGGTCAGTCTGGGGCCAACGTCCTGACTTTC. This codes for CASRGQSGANVLTF.

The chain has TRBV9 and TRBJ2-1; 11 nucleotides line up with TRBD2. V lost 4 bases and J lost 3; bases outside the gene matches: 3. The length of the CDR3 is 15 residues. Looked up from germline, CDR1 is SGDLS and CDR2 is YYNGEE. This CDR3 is CASSSGLADYNEQFF. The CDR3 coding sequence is TGTGCCAGCAGCTCGGGACTAGCGGACTACAATGAGCAGTTCTTC.

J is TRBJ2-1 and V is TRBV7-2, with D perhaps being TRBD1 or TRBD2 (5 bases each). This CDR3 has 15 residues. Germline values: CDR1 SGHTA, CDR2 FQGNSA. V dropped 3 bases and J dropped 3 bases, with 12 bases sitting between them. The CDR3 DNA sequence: TGTGCCAGCAGCTTCTTCGGGACCAGCTACAATGAGCAGTTCTTC. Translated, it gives CASSFFGTSYNEQFF. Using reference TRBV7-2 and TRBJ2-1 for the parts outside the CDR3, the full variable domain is GAGVSQSPSNKVTEKGKDVELRCDPISGHTALYWYRQSLGQGLEFLIYFQGNSAPDKSGLPSDRFSAERTGGSVSTLTIQRTQQEDSAVYLCASSFFGTSYNEQFFGPGTRLTVL.

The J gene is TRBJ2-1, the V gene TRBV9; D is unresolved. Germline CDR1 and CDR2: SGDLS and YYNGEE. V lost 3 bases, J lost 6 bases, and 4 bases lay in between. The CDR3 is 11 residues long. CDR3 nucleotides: TGTGCCAGCAGCGGATCCAATGAGCAGTTCTTC. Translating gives CASSGSNEQFF.

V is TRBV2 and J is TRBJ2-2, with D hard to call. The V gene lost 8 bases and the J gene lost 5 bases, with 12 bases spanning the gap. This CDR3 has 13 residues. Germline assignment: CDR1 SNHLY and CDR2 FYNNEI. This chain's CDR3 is CASYNDWTGELFF. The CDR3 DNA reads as TGTGCCAGCTATAACGATTGGACCGGGGAGCTGTTTTTT.

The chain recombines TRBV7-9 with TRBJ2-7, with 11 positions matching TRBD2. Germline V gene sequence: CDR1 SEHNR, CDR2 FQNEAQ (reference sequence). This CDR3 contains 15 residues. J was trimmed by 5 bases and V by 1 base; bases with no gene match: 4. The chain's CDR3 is CASSLVLAGGDEQYF. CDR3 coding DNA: TGTGCCAGCAGCTTAGTTCTAGCGGGAGGTGACGAGCAGTACTTC. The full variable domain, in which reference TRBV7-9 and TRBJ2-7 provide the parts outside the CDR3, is DTGVSQNPRHKITKRGQNVTFRCDPISEHNRLYWYRQTLGQGPEFLTYFQNEAQLEKSRLLSDRFSAERPKGSFSTLEIQRTEQGDSAMYLCASSLVLAGGDEQYFGPGTRLTVT.

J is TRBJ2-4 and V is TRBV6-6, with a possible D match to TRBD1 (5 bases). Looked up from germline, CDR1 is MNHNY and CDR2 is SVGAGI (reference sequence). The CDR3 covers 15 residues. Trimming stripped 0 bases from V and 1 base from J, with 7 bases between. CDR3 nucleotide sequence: TGTGCCAGCAGTTACTCGGCAGGGGCCAAAAACATTCAGTACTTC. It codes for CASSYSAGAKNIQYF.

CDR3 bases: TGTGCCAGCAGTTTACTGGGACAGGGGGCCTACGAGCAGTACTTC. Translating gives CASSLLGQGAYEQYF. The chain couples TRBV28 to TRBJ2-7; 11 bases align to TRBD1. J was trimmed by 2 bases and V by 2 bases; bases with no gene match: 2. From germline, CDR1 is MDHEN and CDR2 SYDVKM. This CDR3 is built from 15 residues.

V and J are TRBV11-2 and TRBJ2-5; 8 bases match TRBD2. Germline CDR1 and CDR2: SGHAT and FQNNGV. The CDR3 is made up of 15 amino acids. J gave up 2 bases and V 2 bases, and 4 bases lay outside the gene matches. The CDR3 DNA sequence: TGTGCCAGCAGCTTATATACTAGCGGACAAGAGACCCAGTACTTC. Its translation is CASSLYTSGQETQYF.

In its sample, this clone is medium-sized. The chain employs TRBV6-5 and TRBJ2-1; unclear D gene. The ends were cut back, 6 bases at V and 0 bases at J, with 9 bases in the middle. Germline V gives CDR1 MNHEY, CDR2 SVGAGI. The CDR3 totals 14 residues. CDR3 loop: CASSNHPSYNEQFF. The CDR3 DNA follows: TGTGCCAGCAGCAATCACCCCTCCTACAATGAGCAGTTCTTC.

CDR3 region: CASSLDGAGGQPQHF. CDR3 DNA sequence: TGCGCCAGCAGCTTGGATGGTGCAGGGGGACAGCCCCAGCATTTT. The chain carries TRBV5-1 and TRBJ1-5, with 7 bases lining up with TRBD1. Germline V gene data show CDR1 as SGHRS and CDR2 as YFSETQ. Trimming at V came to 0 bases and at J to 7 bases, leaving 7 bases not matched to a gene. The CDR3 runs to 15 residues.

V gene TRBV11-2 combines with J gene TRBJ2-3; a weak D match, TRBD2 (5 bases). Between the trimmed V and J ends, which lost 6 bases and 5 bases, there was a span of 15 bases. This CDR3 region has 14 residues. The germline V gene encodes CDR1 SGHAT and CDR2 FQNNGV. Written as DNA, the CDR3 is TGTGCCAGCAGTCGGACTCAGTCGGTAGATACGCAGTATTTT. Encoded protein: CASSRTQSVDTQYF. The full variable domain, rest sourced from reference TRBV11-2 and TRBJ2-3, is EAGVAQSPRYKIIEKRQSVAFWCNPISGHATLYWYQQILGQGPKLLIQFQNNGVVDDSQLPKDRFSAERLKGVDSTLKIQPAKLEDSAVYLCASSRTQSVDTQYFGPGTRLTVL.

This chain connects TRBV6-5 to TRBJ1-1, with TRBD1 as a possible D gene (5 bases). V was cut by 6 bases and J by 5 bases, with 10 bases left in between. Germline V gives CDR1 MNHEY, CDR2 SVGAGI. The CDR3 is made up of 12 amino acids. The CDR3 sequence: CASSLEGTEAFF. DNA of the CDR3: TGTGCCAGCAGCCTGGAGGGGACTGAAGCTTTCTTT.

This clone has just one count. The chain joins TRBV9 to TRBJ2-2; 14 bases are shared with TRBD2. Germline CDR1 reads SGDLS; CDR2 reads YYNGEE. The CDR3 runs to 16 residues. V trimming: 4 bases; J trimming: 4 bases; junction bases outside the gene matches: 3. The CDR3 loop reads CASSPGLAGGTGELFF. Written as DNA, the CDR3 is TGTGCCAGCAGCCCCGGACTAGCGGGGGGCACCGGGGAGCTGTTTTTT.

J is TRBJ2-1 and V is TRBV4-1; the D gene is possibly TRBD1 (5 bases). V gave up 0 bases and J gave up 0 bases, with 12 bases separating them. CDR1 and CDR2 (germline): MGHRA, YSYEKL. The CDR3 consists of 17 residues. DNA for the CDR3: TGCGCCAGCAGCCAAGACCAGCGCGACAGCTCCTACAATGAGCAGTTCTTC. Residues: CASSQDQRDSSYNEQFF.

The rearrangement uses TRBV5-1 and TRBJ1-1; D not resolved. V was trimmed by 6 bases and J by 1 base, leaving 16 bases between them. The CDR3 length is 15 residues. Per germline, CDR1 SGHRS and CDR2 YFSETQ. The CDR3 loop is CASIASGHKNTEAFF. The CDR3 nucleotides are TGCGCCAGCATCGCGTCAGGCCATAAGAACACTGAAGCTTTCTTT.

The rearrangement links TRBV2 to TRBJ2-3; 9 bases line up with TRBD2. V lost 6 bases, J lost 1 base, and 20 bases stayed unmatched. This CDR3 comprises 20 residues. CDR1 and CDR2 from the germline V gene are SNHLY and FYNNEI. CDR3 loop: CASSAGTHPGTSSRTDTQYF. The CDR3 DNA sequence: TGTGCCAGCAGCGCCGGGACTCACCCCGGGACTAGCAGCCGCACAGATACGCAGTATTTT.

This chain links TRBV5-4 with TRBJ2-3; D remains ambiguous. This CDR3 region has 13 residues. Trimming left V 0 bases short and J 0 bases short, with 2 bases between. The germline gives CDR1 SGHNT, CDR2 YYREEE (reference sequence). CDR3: CASSLDSTDTQYF. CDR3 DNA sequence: TGTGCCAGCAGCTTGGACAGCACAGATACGCAGTATTTT.